This T cell receptor beta chain was observed in a study of cytomegalovirus exposure and HLA in healthy donors. 60 Vbeta and 13 Jbeta primers were used in PCR. Only in-frame clones appear in the TCRdb table, and some are missing; sequencing was by immunoSEQ multiplex PCR. Among 190,000 or so clones, approximately 80% were seen once, and the ten largest hold 0.6% to 0.7%. At sampling all donors were nominally healthy, likely with unrecorded immune exposures. Whole-study results and caveats: An ancestry cluster, one associated with Asian ancestry, reportedly showed fewer N-insertions than the approximately 700-donor mean in a later analysis. Roughly uniform sequencing depth across donors was assumed, possibly incorrectly.

V was clipped by 1 base and J by 3 bases, with 12 bases between them. CDR3 length: 15 residues. CDR1 is GTSNPN, CDR2 SVGIG, per germline (reference sequence). About this clone itself: Its matching antigen is unknown.

This TCR was sampled from a boy under 18 in good health and CMV-seronegative. Sequences were obtained from PBMCs. This chain connects TRBV30 to TRBJ2-2; possible D gene TRBD2, 6 bases. The CDR3 loop is CAWSGPGLDTGELFF. CDR3 DNA: TGTGCCTGGAGTGGACCGGGACTCGACACCGGGGAGCTGTTTTTT.